This T cell receptor beta chain was documented in a study of cytomegalovirus exposure and HLA in healthy donors. The donors belonged to the approximately 120-subject validation cohort, separate from the roughly 600-subject first cohort. Germline V gene lookup returns CDR1 LGHNA and CDR2 YSLEER. Trimming pared 3 bases from V and 4 bases from J, leaving 19 bases between. The CDR3 totals 16 residues. With respect to this clone: The antigen is unknown.

TCRdb keeps only in-frame clones here, not all; method: immunoSEQ multiplex PCR. The sample has approximately 150,000 clones; approximately 88% are singletons. Findings and limits, study-wide: TCR beta chains numbering some 150 were designated cytomegalovirus-associated. With high specificity and sensitivity, the classifier reportedly diagnosed cytomegalovirus status. TCR clusters originating in the first cohort tended to co-occur in the approximately 130 validation repertoires, according to a later analysis.

V usage is TRBV4-3 and J usage is TRBJ2-7, with D possibly matching TRBD1 (6 bases). This receptor was identified in a man under 40 in good health and CMV-seropositive. The material sequenced was PBMCs. CDR3 residues: CASSQRAGDRRYEQYF. The CDR3 DNA reads as TGCGCCAGCAGCCAGCGGGCGGGTGACAGGAGATACGAGCAGTACTTC.